This T cell receptor (beta chain) was obtained from a study of early T cells in non-severe SARS-CoV-2 infection. Looking at the study overall: Bulk RNA taken from unsorted whole blood was sequenced, leaving chains unpaired.

This clonotype was seen at least ten times. Unique molecular identifiers were affixed to single, distinct cDNA molecules. One entry per CDR3 protein results from TCRdb running MiXCR on the 5' RACE reads. Of about 63,000 distinct CDR3 sequences listed, over 10% are singletons. Sequencing was performed on whole blood. This clonotype was obtained from an adult who was a healthcare worker with PCR-confirmed SARS-CoV-2 infection or an uninfected control (not recorded which).

The CDR3 DNA is TGTGCCAGCAGCTTTGGGTGGGCCGGATATAATTCACCCCTCCACTTT. Its translation: CASSFGWAGYNSPLHF. The chain carries TRBV11-2 and TRBJ1-6; D gene unclear. V was clipped by 3 bases and J by 4 bases, with 13 bases between them. The CDR3 contains 16 residues. Germline values: CDR1 SGHAT, CDR2 FQNNGV.